These T cell receptor beta chains were read from a single sample in a study of cytomegalovirus exposure and HLA in healthy donors. Here immunoSEQ multiplex PCR was the method, and the copy in TCRdb shows in-frame clones only, minus some. The table lists 200,000 to 250,000 clones, approximately 82% of them singletons. The sequencing input was PBMCs. The origin of the receptors is a male donor in good health and CMV-seronegative. The CDR3 runs from the conserved cysteine through the conserved F or W. A D gene is named only where the DNA matches it firmly. The size of a clone is reported for some rows only, either as once, few or many, or as a class for expanded clones.

>14|-|TRBV7-2|TRBJ2-7|TRBD1
TGTGCCAGCAGCCTCGACAGGGGTAGGGACGAGCAGTACTTC
CASSLDRGRDEQYF
>16|-|TRBV18|TRBJ2-7|TRBD2
TGTGCCAGCTCACCACTCCAGGCGGGAGAATCGAGCGAGCAGTACTTC
CASSPLQAGESSEQYF
>18|few|TRBV25-1|TRBJ2-6|TRBD2
TGTGCCAGCGTCGGGGGGGCAGACGACCACTCTGGGGCCAACGTCCTGACTTTC
CASVGGADDHSGANVLTF
>15|once|TRBV5-1|TRBJ1-4|TRBD1
TGCGCCAGCAGCCCTACGGACAGGGGAACGCGAAAACTGTTTTTT
CASSPTDRGTRKLFF
>14|-|TRBV6-1|TRBJ1-1|-
TGTGCCAGCCAGGGGAGAGGGGTGAACACTGAAGCTTTCTTT
CASQGRGVNTEAFF
>13|-|TRBV28|TRBJ1-2|-
TGTGCCAGCACCTCGGGAGGGGACTATGGCTACACCTTC
CASTSGGDYGYTF
>16|-|TRBV25-1|TRBJ2-7|TRBD2
TGTGCCAGCAGTGAATTCCGGACTAGCGGGGACTACGAGCAGTACTTC
CASSEFRTSGDYEQYF
>11|-|TRBV20-1|TRBJ1-4|-
TGCAGTTCAGGGTCGAATGAAAAACTGTTTTTT
CSSGSNEKLFF
>15|-|TRBV5-1|TRBJ1-4|-
TGCGCCAGCAGCTTGGCGTGGCAGTCGAATGAAAAACTGTTTTTT
CASSLAWQSNEKLFF
>14|-|TRBV4-1|TRBJ2-2|-
TGCGCCAGCAGCCGAGGACTTGGGCCCGGGGAGCTGTTTTTT
CASSRGLGPGELFF
>12|-|TRBV28|TRBJ2-1|-
TGTGCCAGCAGTTTTCTAGCTCTTGGGCAGTTCTTC
CASSFLALGQFF
>15|-|TRBV27|TRBJ1-5|-
TGTGCCAGCAGTCGGGTTCGGGGTAGCAATCAGCCCCAGCATTTT
CASSRVRGSNQPQHF
>15|-|TRBV5-1|TRBJ2-2|-
TGCGCCAGCAGCTTGGAAGGACTACACACCGGGGAGCTGTTTTTC
CASSLEGLHTGELFF
>14|-|TRBV5-1|TRBJ2-3|-
TGCGCCAGCTATCTGGGACAACACACAGATACGCAGTATTTT
CASYLGQHTDTQYF
>15|-|TRBV28|TRBJ2-1|TRBD2
TGTGCCAGCAGACCCGGGACTAGCGTATACAATGAGCAGTTCTTC
CASRPGTSVYNEQFF
>14|-|TRBV5-1|TRBJ1-4|-
TGCGCCAGCAGCTTGGAAAGGGGCGATGAAAAACTGTTTTTT
CASSLERGDEKLFF
>11|-|TRBV5-4|TRBJ2-5|-
TGTGCCAGCAGCTCCAGGACAGTCAAGTACTTC
CASSSRTVKYF
>15|-|TRBV15|TRBJ1-6|-
TGTGCCACCAGCAGAGATGGTACTGCGGGTTCACCCCTCCACTTT
CATSRDGTAGSPLHF
>14|-|TRBV5-4|TRBJ1-4|TRBD1
TGTGCCAGCAGCAAGACAGGGTTGAATGAAAAACTGTTTTTT
CASSKTGLNEKLFF
>16|-|TRBV7-8|TRBJ2-7|TRBD1
TGTGCCAGCAGCTTATCTGACAGGGCGCCTTCCTACGAGCAGTACTTC
CASSLSDRAPSYEQYF
>16|-|TRBV15|TRBJ2-1|TRBD2
TGTGCCACCAGCCGGGATGGCGGGGGGCCGTCCAATGAGCAGTTCTTC
CATSRDGGGPSNEQFF
>13|-|TRBV29-1|TRBJ2-5|-
TGCAGCACTTCGGCGGGAACCGGGGAGACCCAGTACTTC
CSTSAGTGETQYF
>17|-|TRBV4-1|TRBJ1-5|TRBD1
TGCGCCAGCAGCCTCTGGGCGGGACAGGGTCTTAATCAGCCCCAGCATTTT
CASSLWAGQGLNQPQHF
>14|-|TRBV27|TRBJ2-3|-
TGTGCCAGCAGCTCAACAGGGATCACAGATACGCAGTATTTT
CASSSTGITDTQYF
>15|-|TRBV19|TRBJ2-7|TRBD1
TGTGCCAGTAGTGCGCCGGGACAGGGGGCCTACGAGCAGTACTTC
CASSAPGQGAYEQYF
>15|-|TRBV5-6|TRBJ1-2|-
TGTGCCAGCAGCTTGGTAGGGACTACTATCTATGGCTACACCTTC
CASSLVGTTIYGYTF
>14|-|TRBV9|TRBJ1-2|-
TGTGCCAGCAGCGTAGGGGAGGAAGTCTATGGCTACACCTTC
CASSVGEEVYGYTF
>15|-|TRBV5-4|TRBJ1-6|-
TGTGCCAGCAGCCGTACAGGGAACTATAATTCACCCCTCCACTTT
CASSRTGNYNSPLHF
>15|-|TRBV14|TRBJ1-1|TRBD1
TGTGCCAGCAGCCGGATTCAGGGGGGGAACACTGAAGCTTTCTTT
CASSRIQGGNTEAFF
>13|-|TRBV11-2|TRBJ1-2|-
TGTGCCAGCACCCAGGGTCCTTCGTACGGCTACACCTTC
CASTQGPSYGYTF
>15|-|TRBV19|TRBJ1-1|-
TGTGCCAGTAGTCCCCCGGCGGGCAGAGGTTATGAAGCTTTCTTT
CASSPPAGRGYEAFF
>15|once|TRBV6-5|TRBJ2-7|TRBD2
TGTGCCAGCAGTGGCCTGGGGGGAGGGCATTCCGAGCAGTACTTC
CASSGLGGGHSEQYF
>16|-|TRBV2|TRBJ2-4|TRBD1
TGTGCCAGCAGCTCCGACAGGGTGAAGGGCAAAAACATTCAGTACTTC
CASSSDRVKGKNIQYF
>17|-|TRBV4-1|TRBJ2-5|-
TGCGCCAGCAGCCAAGGCGGGATTAGGAGGGGTCCCGAGACCCAGTACTTC
CASSQGGIRRGPETQYF
>13|-|TRBV18|TRBJ2-1|TRBD2
TGTGCCAGCTCACCGGGACTAGGGAGTGAGCAGTTCTTC
CASSPGLGSEQFF
>14|-|TRBV13|TRBJ2-3|-
TGTGCCAGCAGCTTCGACAGTCAGAGAGATACGCAGTATTTT
CASSFDSQRDTQYF
>15|few|TRBV10-2|TRBJ2-1|-
TGCGCCAGCAGTGGCAGGGTAAGCTCCTACAATGAGCAGTTCTTC
CASSGRVSSYNEQFF
>18|-|TRBV5-8|TRBJ1-5|TRBD1
TGTGCCAGCAGCTTGGACGGGACAGGGAGGCTGAGCAATCAGCCCCAGCATTTT
CASSLDGTGRLSNQPQHF
>14|-|TRBV19|TRBJ1-5|-
TGTGCCAGTAGCCCCGGACTATCTTATCAGCCCCAGCATTTT
CASSPGLSYQPQHF
>17|-|TRBV18|TRBJ1-2|-
TGTGCCAGCTCACCAATCCAACGTAGGGGCGGGGGCTATGGCTACACCTTC
CASSPIQRRGGGYGYTF
>14|-|TRBV6-1|TRBJ1-2|-
TGTGCCAGCGGTGGCCGGAGGGGCAGCTATGGCTACACCTTC
CASGGRRGSYGYTF
>16|-|TRBV11-2|TRBJ2-5|-
TGTGCCAGCAGCCCCCGACAGGCTGGGGGCGCAGAGACCCAGTACTTC
CASSPRQAGGAETQYF
>15|-|TRBV19|TRBJ2-1|TRBD1
TGTGCCAGTAGTCCCTCCGGGACAGGGGGTGGTGAGCAGTTCTTC
CASSPSGTGGGEQFF
>14|-|TRBV6-1|TRBJ1-2|-
TGTGCCAGCGATCGGACAGAAACTAACTATGGCTACACCTTC
CASDRTETNYGYTF
>16|few|TRBV7-2|TRBJ2-3|TRBD2
TGTGCCAGCAGCTTAGTATGGCGGGAGGACACAGATACGCAGTATTTT
CASSLVWREDTDTQYF